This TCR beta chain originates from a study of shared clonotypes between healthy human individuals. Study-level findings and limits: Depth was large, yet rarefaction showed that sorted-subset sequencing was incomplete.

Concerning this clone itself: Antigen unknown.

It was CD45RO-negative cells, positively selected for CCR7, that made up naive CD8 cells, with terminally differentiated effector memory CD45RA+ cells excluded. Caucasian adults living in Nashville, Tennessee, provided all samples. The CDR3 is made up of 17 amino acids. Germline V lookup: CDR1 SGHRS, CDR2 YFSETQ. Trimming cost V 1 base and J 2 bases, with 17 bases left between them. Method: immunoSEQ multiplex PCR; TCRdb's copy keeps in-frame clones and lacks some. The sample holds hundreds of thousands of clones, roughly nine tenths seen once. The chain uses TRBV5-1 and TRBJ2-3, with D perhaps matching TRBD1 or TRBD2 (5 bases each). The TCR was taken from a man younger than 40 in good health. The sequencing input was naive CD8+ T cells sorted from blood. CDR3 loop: CASSLLGEGPNTDTQYF. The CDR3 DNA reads TGCGCCAGCAGCTTGCTGGGTGAGGGACCCAACACAGATACGCAGTATTTT.